The 18 T cell receptor beta chains reported below all come from one sample, sequenced in a study of shared clonotypes between healthy human individuals. Sequencing used immunoSEQ multiplex PCR; TCRdb keeps in-frame clones, though not all of them. The sample includes more than 1 million clones, approximately 80% of them seen just once. The sample taken for sequencing was memory CD4+ T cells from PBMCs. Subset specified: CD45RA-negative fraction. The receptors were gathered from a man between 18 and 29 years old in good health. Some clones in this sample may be carry-over from other donors' samples.

This clone appeared a few times. The CDR3 nucleotides read TGCGCCAGCAGCTTAGGTCACCGGGAGCAGTTCTTC. It is translated as CASSLGHREQFF. The genes are TRBV5-1 and TRBJ2-1; D not certain. Germline V gene sequence: CDR1 SGHRS, CDR2 YFSETQ. The CDR3 length is 12 residues. V was cut by 2 bases and J by 10 bases, with 10 bases left in between.

V is TRBV28 and J is TRBJ2-2; the D call may be TRBD1 or TRBD2 (6 bases each). The germline gives CDR1 MDHEN, CDR2 SYDVKM. The V gene lost 7 bases and the J gene lost 2 bases, with 14 bases spanning the gap. The CDR3 extends over 15 amino acids. The CDR3 loop is CASIPGGTNTGELFF. The DNA for the CDR3 is TGTGCCAGCATACCGGGCGGGACAAACACCGGGGAGCTGTTTTTT. Together with reference TRBV28 and TRBJ2-2, the CDR3 gives the full variable domain: DVKVTQSSRYLVKRTGEKVFLECVQDMDHENMFWYRQDPGLGLRLIYFSYDVKMKEKGDIPEGYSVSREKKERFSLILESASTNQTSMYLCASIPGGTNTGELFFGEGSRLTVL.

The V and J genes are TRBV11-3 and TRBJ2-1; D is possibly TRBD1 (6 bases). CDR1 is SGHNT, CDR2 YENEEA, per germline. The germline V and J ends were trimmed by 3 bases and 9 bases, with 9 bases remaining between them. The CDR3 is 12 residues long. The CDR3 is CASSLRGSEQFF. DNA for the CDR3: TGTGCCAGCAGCTTGAGGGGGTCTGAGCAGTTCTTC.

The J gene is TRBJ2-7, the V gene TRBV9; TRBD1 matches 10 bases. The junction had 1 base not matched to a gene; V was cut back by 1 base and J by 6 bases. Per germline, CDR1 SGDLS and CDR2 YYNGEE. The CDR3 extends over 13 amino acids. CDR3 nucleotide sequence: TGTGCCAGCAGCGTAAGGACAGGGGGCGAGCAGTACTTC. It is translated as CASSVRTGGEQYF.

This sequence joins TRBV7-2 and TRBJ2-3, with 9 bases aligning to TRBD1. Unmatched junction bases numbered 4, after V lost 2 bases and J lost 4 bases. The V gene's germline CDR1 is SGHTA and CDR2 FQGNSA. The CDR3 is 15 amino acids. CDR3 amino acids: CASSLFRQGADTQYF. CDR3 nucleotides: TGTGCCAGCAGCTTATTTCGACAGGGGGCAGATACGCAGTATTTT.

J is TRBJ2-3 and V is TRBV9; 10 bases agree with TRBD2. Germline V lookup: CDR1 SGDLS, CDR2 YYNGEE. The CDR3 is 17 residues long. The V and J ends lost 0 bases and 5 bases, in that order; junction bases with no gene match: 9. The CDR3 DNA reads TGTGCCAGCAGCGTAGCTGTTGGGACTAGCGTGAGAGATACGCAGTATTTT. Amino acid sequence: CASSVAVGTSVRDTQYF.

The chain combines TRBV6-4 with TRBJ2-1; 12 bases align to TRBD2. J gave up 6 bases and V 3 bases, and 3 bases lay outside the gene matches. Germline CDR1 and CDR2: MRHNA and SNTAGT. This CDR3 has 15 residues. CDR3 bases: TGTGCCAGCAGTGAGACTAGCGGGAGAGGCAATGAGCAGTTCTTC. This gives the protein CASSETSGRGNEQFF.

The gene calls are TRBV10-3 and TRBJ2-1; D is ambiguous. In germline, CDR1 is ENHRY, CDR2 SYGVKD. The CDR3 covers 16 residues. Trimming shortened V by 2 bases and J by 3 bases, and 14 bases separated the two germline ends. The CDR3 protein is CAISEAGRQRYNEQFF. The CDR3 DNA follows: TGTGCCATCAGTGAGGCCGGGCGGCAACGCTACAATGAGCAGTTCTTC.

The table lists this clone with a few counts. J is TRBJ2-2 and V is TRBV15; D remains unclear. In germline, CDR1 is LNHNV, CDR2 YYDKDF (reference sequence). This CDR3 is 13 amino acids long. Trimming took 3 bases from V and 2 from J, leaving 4 bases between them. The chain's CDR3 is CATSSPNTGELFF. CDR3 coding DNA: TGTGCCACCAGCAGCCCAAACACCGGGGAGCTGTTTTTT.

This clone was seen a few times. The chain joins TRBV30 to TRBJ1-1, with no clear D. The CDR3 sequence is 15 residues long. Trimming removed 3 bases at V and 5 bases at J, with 19 bases between. Germline V gene data show CDR1 as GTSNPN and CDR2 as SVGIG (reference sequence). CDR3 nucleotides: TGTGCCTGGAGCGGGCCAGCCCGAGGAGGTACTGAAGCTTTCTTT. The encoded protein is CAWSGPARGGTEAFF.

This clone occurred once. The J gene is TRBJ2-2, the V gene TRBV7-9; D is perhaps TRBD2 (7 bases). The ends were cut back, 5 bases at V and 1 base at J, with 14 bases in the middle. Germline assignment: CDR1 SEHNR and CDR2 FQNEAQ (reference sequence). The CDR3 sequence is 16 residues long. The CDR3 reads CASSPGGQGNTGELFF. For the CDR3, the DNA is TGTGCCAGCAGCCCCGGGGGGCAGGGGAACACCGGGGAGCTGTTTTTT.

In this sample, this clone turned up a few times. The rearrangement joins TRBV6-5 to TRBJ2-1; TRBD2 matches 8 bases. The CDR3 loop spans 15 amino acids. Germline values: CDR1 MNHEY, CDR2 SVGAGI. V lost 5 bases to trimming and J lost 5 bases; unmatched junction nucleotides: 8. The CDR3 region has the DNA TGTGCCAGCAGTCCTCTCGCGGGAGGCCACAATGAGCAGTTCTTC. Amino acid sequence: CASSPLAGGHNEQFF.

This clone has ten or more counts. Other DNA sequences in this specimen translate into the identical CDR3. This chain links TRBV30 with TRBJ1-5, with no clear D. The CDR3 runs to 13 residues. V lost 2 bases and J 0 bases, leaving 5 bases between the germline ends. In germline, CDR1 is GTSNPN, CDR2 SVGIG (reference sequence). The CDR3 reads CAWSSDSNQPQHF. The CDR3 nucleotides are TGTGCCTGGAGTTCGGATAGCAATCAGCCCCAGCATTTT.

This chain links TRBV6-5 with TRBJ2-7; D possibly corresponds to TRBD2 (6 bases). V lost 4 bases to trimming and J lost 1 base, with 8 bases between them. CDR3 length: 13 amino acids. Per the germline V gene, CDR1 is MNHEY and CDR2 is SVGAGI. CDR3 sequence: CASSSRGSYEQYF. The CDR3 DNA reads TGTGCCAGCAGTTCACGGGGGTCCTACGAGCAGTACTTC.

This clone was observed once. The chain couples TRBV5-1 to TRBJ2-7; TRBD2 agrees at 9 bases. There are 15 residues in the CDR3. Germline V gene data show CDR1 as SGHRS and CDR2 as YFSETQ. The V and J ends lost 2 bases and 2 bases, in that order; junction bases with no gene match: 5. The CDR3 sequence is CASSFVASGTYEQYF. CDR3 in DNA: TGCGCCAGCAGCTTTGTGGCTAGCGGGACCTACGAGCAGTACTTC.

The chain has TRBV7-7 and TRBJ2-3, with D uncertain. Trimming stripped 5 bases from V and 2 bases from J, with 11 bases between. CDR3 length: 14 amino acids. Germline-derived CDR1 and CDR2 are SSHAT and FNYEAQ (reference sequence). The CDR3 DNA sequence: TGTGCCAGCAGCCCTTCCGGATCCACAGATACGCAGTATTTT. It translates to CASSPSGSTDTQYF.

This chain links TRBV11-2 with TRBJ2-5, with a tentative D call TRBD2 (6 bases). This CDR3 region has 14 residues. Between the trimmed V and J ends, which lost 2 bases and 5 bases, there was a span of 12 bases. Per germline, CDR1 SGHAT and CDR2 FQNNGV. Here the CDR3 DNA reads TGTGCCAGCAGCTTACAAGCGGGCCCTGAGACCCAGTACTTC. Residues: CASSLQAGPETQYF.

V is TRBV5-1 and J is TRBJ2-5; D gene uncertain. The CDR3 length is 14 residues. In germline, CDR1 is SGHRS, CDR2 YFSETQ. V lost 0 bases to trimming and J lost 4 bases, with 10 bases between them. The CDR3 coding sequence is TGCGCCAGCAGCTTGGCAGGAAGCTCAGAGACCCAGTACTTC. Protein product: CASSLAGSSETQYF.